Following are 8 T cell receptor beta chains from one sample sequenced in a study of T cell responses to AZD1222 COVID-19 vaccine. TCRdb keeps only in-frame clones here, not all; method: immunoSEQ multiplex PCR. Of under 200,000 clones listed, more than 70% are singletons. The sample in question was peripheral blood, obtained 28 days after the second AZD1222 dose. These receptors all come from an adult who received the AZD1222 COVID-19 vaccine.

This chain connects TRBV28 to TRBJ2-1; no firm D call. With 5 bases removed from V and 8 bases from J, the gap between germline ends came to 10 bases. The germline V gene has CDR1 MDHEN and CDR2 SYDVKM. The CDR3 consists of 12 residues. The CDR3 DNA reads TGTGCCAGCAGTACTCCTTGGGATGAGCAGTTCTTC. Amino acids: CASSTPWDEQFF.

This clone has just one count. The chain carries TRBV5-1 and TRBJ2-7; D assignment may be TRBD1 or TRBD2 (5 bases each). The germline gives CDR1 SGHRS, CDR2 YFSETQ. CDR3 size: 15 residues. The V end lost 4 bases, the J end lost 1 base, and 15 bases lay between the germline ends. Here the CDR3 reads CASSPSDGASYEQYF. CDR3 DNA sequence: TGCGCCAGCAGCCCCTCGGACGGGGCGTCCTACGAGCAGTACTTC. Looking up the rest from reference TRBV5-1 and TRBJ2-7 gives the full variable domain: KAGVTQTPRYLIKTRGQQVTLSCSPISGHRSVSWYQQTPGQGLQFLFEYFSETQRNKGNFPGRFSGRQFSNSRSEMNVSTLELGDSALYLCASSPSDGASYEQYFGPGTRLTVT.

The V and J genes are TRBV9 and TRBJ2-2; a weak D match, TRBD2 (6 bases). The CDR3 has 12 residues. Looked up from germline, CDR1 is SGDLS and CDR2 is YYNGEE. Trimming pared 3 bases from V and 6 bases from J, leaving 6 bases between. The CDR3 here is CASSGLAGELFF. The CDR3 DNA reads TGTGCCAGCAGCGGACTAGCCGGGGAGCTGTTTTTT.

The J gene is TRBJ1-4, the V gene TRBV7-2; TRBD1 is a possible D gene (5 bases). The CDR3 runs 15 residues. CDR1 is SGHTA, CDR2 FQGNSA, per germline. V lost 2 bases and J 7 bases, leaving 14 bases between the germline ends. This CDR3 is CASSLQGGFGEKLFF. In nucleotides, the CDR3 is TGTGCCAGCAGCTTACAGGGAGGCTTTGGTGAAAAACTGTTTTTT. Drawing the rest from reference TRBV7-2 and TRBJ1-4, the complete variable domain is GAGVSQSPSNKVTEKGKDVELRCDPISGHTALYWYRQSLGQGLEFLIYFQGNSAPDKSGLPSDRFSAERTGGSVSTLTIQRTQQEDSAVYLCASSLQGGFGEKLFFGSGTQLSVL.

For the CDR3, the DNA is TGTGCCAGCAGCTCCCAACAGATCCCCTACGAGCAGTACTTC. Translated: CASSSQQIPYEQYF. This chain joins TRBV11-3 and TRBJ2-7; D is undetermined. V was cut by 4 bases and J by 2 bases, with 12 bases left in between. The CDR3 spans 14 residues. Germline CDR1 is SGHNT and CDR2 is YENEEA.

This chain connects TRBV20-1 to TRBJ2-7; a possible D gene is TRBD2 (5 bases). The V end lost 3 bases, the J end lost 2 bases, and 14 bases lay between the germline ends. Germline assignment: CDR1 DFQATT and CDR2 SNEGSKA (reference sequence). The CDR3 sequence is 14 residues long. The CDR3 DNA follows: TGCAGTGCTAGTAGAGGGTCCAACGCCTACGAGCAGTACTTC. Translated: CSASRGSNAYEQYF.

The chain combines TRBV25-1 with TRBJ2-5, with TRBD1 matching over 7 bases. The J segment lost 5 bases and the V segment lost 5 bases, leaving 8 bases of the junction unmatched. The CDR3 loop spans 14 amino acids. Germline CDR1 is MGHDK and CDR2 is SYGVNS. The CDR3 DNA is TGTGCCAGCAGTTCCCCTTCGACAGGGGAGACCCAGTACTTC. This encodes CASSSPSTGETQYF.

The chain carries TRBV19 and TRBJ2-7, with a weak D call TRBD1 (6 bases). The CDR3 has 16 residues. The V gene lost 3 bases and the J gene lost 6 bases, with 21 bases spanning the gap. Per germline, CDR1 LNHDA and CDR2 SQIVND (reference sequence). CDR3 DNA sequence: TGTGCCAGTAGTATCACCTCCGGGACACCCTCAGGCGAGCAGTACTTC. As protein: CASSITSGTPSGEQYF.